The clone carrying this TCR beta chain has ten or more counts. The data were taken from a study of T cells in Graves' hyperthyroidism and ophthalmopathy. Each ophthalmopathy patient scored at least 3 on the Clinical Activity Score and at least 4 on NOSPECS grade, with duration under 3 months. Over 9 ml of fresh peripheral blood supplied the PBMCs. CDR3 length equals 14 residues. The ends were cut back, 7 bases at V and 9 bases at J, with 19 bases in the middle. CDR1 and CDR2 (germline): MDHEN, SYDVKM. Regions amplified from RNA transcripts were the TCR beta CDR3 regions. A first-round RT-PCR of the TCR CDR3 used the HTBI primer set. TCRdb ran MiXCR on the multiplex PCR reads and lists one entry per CDR3 protein. The sample yields hundreds of thousands of distinct CDR3 sequences, around 22% seen once.

The sequenced material came from blood. The TCR originated in a woman aged 25 to 39 with Graves' ophthalmopathy. The chain recombines TRBV28 with TRBJ1-5; possibly TRBD1 for D (6 bases). CDR3: CASTSWGPTSPQHF. In nucleotides, the CDR3 is TGTGCCAGCACCTCATGGGGGCCCACGTCGCCCCAGCATTTT.